The 11 T cell receptor beta chains below were found in one sample sequenced in a study of early T cells in non-severe SARS-CoV-2 infection. TCRdb reprocessed the 5' RACE reads via MiXCR and lists one record per CDR3 protein. Of tens of thousands of distinct CDR3 sequences listed, around 15% were seen once; the top ten hold 6.5% to 9%. Input material: whole blood. The receptors were sampled from an adult who was a healthcare worker with PCR-confirmed SARS-CoV-2 infection or an uninfected control (not recorded which).

The V gene is TRBV4-1, the J gene TRBJ2-1; 7 positions agree with TRBD1. The CDR3 covers 15 residues. Per germline, CDR1 MGHRA and CDR2 YSYEKL. Germline trimming cut 4 bases from V and 2 bases from J; bases unmatched to any gene: 5. Here the CDR3 reads CASSLGTAAYNEQFF. The DNA for the CDR3 is TGCGCCAGCAGCCTCGGGACAGCGGCCTACAATGAGCAGTTCTTC.

This clonotype has at least ten counts. This chain uses TRBV28 with TRBJ2-7; a weak D match, TRBD2 (5 bases). The CDR3 runs to 15 residues. Germline loops: CDR1 MDHEN, CDR2 SYDVKM. Trimming took 4 bases from V and 0 from J, leaving 13 bases between them. CDR3 DNA sequence: TGTGCCAGCAGTTGGAGCCAGCGGATCTCCTACGAGCAGTACTTC. Its protein product is CASSWSQRISYEQYF.

This clonotype was recorded a few times. The chain links TRBV15 to TRBJ2-7, with D tentatively TRBD1 (6 bases). The CDR3 contains 13 residues. The V end lost 4 bases, the J end lost 6 bases, and 13 bases lay between the germline ends. Germline CDR1 LNHNV, CDR2 YYDKDF (reference sequence). CDR3 sequence (DNA): TGTGCCACCAGCACCGGGACACGGCGCGAGCAGTACTTC. It encodes CATSTGTRREQYF. Full variable domain (remainder filled in from reference TRBV15 and TRBJ2-7): DAMVIQNPRYQVTQFGKPVTLSCSQTLNHNVMYWYQQKSSQAPKLLFHYYDKDFNNEADTPDNFQSRRPNTSFCFLDIRSPGLGDTAMYLCATSTGTRREQYFGPGTRLTVT.

This chain links TRBV20-1 with TRBJ1-1; 8 bases align to TRBD1. In germline, CDR1 is DFQATT, CDR2 SNEGSKA (reference sequence). The CDR3 is 14 residues long. V shed 3 bases, J shed 4 bases, and the junction held 7 bases outside the gene matches. In DNA form, the CDR3 reads TGCAGTGCTAGCCGAGGACAGGGCGGCACTGAAGCTTTCTTT. Translated, it gives CSASRGQGGTEAFF.

This clonotype was observed at least ten times. The rearrangement joins TRBV11-2 to TRBJ2-1, with 13 bases matching TRBD2. CDR3 length equals 15 residues. Germline loops: CDR1 SGHAT, CDR2 FQNNGV. V was pared by 5 bases and J by 4 bases, with 2 bases of the junction left unmatched. This CDR3 reads CASSAGLAGYNEQFF. The CDR3 bases are TGTGCCAGCAGCGCGGGACTAGCGGGATACAATGAGCAGTTCTTC. Complete variable domain (other parts from reference TRBV11-2 and TRBJ2-1): EAGVAQSPRYKIIEKRQSVAFWCNPISGHATLYWYQQILGQGPKLLIQFQNNGVVDDSQLPKDRFSAERLKGVDSTLKIQPAKLEDSAVYLCASSAGLAGYNEQFFGPGTRLTVL.

The sample holds a few counts of this clonotype. The rearrangement uses TRBV7-9 and TRBJ1-1; D is perhaps TRBD1 (6 bases). Germline V gives CDR1 SEHNR, CDR2 FQNEAQ (reference sequence). CDR3 length: 16 residues. V gave up 7 bases and J gave up 1 base, with 19 bases separating them. The CDR3 region is CASTSAGEGKNTEAFF. The CDR3, as DNA: TGTGCCAGCACCTCCGCAGGGGAGGGGAAGAACACTGAAGCTTTCTTT.

This clonotype came up many times. J is TRBJ2-7 and V is TRBV3-1, with 8 bases aligning to TRBD1. V trimming: 1 base; J trimming: 3 bases; junction bases outside the gene matches: 8. The CDR3 is made up of 16 amino acids. CDR1 and CDR2 from the germline V gene are LGHDT and YNNKEL (reference sequence). CDR3 nucleotides: TGTGCCAGCAGCCAAGGCTGGACAGGGACAGACTACGAGCAGTACTTC. It yields the protein CASSQGWTGTDYEQYF.

This clonotype was counted between two and nine times. For the CDR3, the DNA is TGTGCCAGCAGCTCCGGACAGGAGCGGACTGAAGCTTTCTTT. Its translation: CASSSGQERTEAFF. The rearrangement joins TRBV5-4 to TRBJ1-1, with 7 nucleotides matching TRBD1. J lost 5 bases, V lost 3 bases, and 7 bases had no gene match. Germline V gene data show CDR1 as SGHNT and CDR2 as YYREEE (reference sequence). This CDR3 is 14 amino acids long. Full variable domain (rest looked up from reference TRBV5-4 and TRBJ1-1): ETGVTQSPTHLIKTRGQQVTLRCSSQSGHNTVSWYQQALGQGPQFIFQYYREEENGRGNFPPRFSGLQFPNYSSELNVNALELDDSALYLCASSSGQERTEAFFGQGTRLTVV.

This clonotype has just a few counts. The chain carries TRBV2 and TRBJ1-6; the D gene is possibly TRBD1 (5 bases). Germline assignment: CDR1 SNHLY and CDR2 FYNNEI. V was shortened by 2 bases and J by 7 bases, with 12 bases between the two germline ends. The CDR3 has 15 amino acids. The CDR3 region is CASSERGPLNSPLHF. The DNA of the CDR3 is TGTGCCAGCAGTGAAAGGGGACCGCTAAATTCACCCCTCCACTTT.

This clonotype was recorded a few times. The chain has TRBV3-1 and TRBJ1-3; D is ambiguous. Trimming left V 3 bases short and J 4 bases short, with 4 bases between. The CDR3 runs 12 residues. Germline V gene sequence: CDR1 LGHDT, CDR2 YNNKEL (reference sequence). CDR3 in DNA: TGTGCCAGCAGCCAGCGGGGAAACACCATATATTTT. This gives the protein CASSQRGNTIYF.

This clonotype was detected many times. The V and J genes are TRBV5-5 and TRBJ2-7; TRBD1 aligns across 10 bases. The CDR3 sequence is 14 residues long. Germline V gene sequence: CDR1 SGHKS, CDR2 YYEKEE (reference sequence). Trimming took 4 bases from V and 4 from J; bases not matched to a gene: 5. The CDR3 DNA reads as TGTGCCAGCAGCCCCGGGACAGGGGCTTACGAGCAGTACTTC. Protein sequence: CASSPGTGAYEQYF.